The clone carrying this T cell receptor (beta chain) was seen repeatedly, ten times or more. Its antigen is still unknown. The junction and the germline gene differ at one end; a read error may be behind it. The germline gives CDR1 MGHRA, CDR2 YSYEKL. CDR3 size: 15 residues. This entry comes from a study of regulatory T cells in long-lasting Graves disease. Library construction for TCR beta used iRepertoire HTBI primers and Arm-PCR of CDR3 regions. TCRdb analysed the multiplex PCR reads with MiXCR anew, one entry per CDR3 protein. The data show around 450,000 distinct CDR3 sequences, under 20% seen once. Noted time point: newly diagnosed GD, antithyroid drugs for less than 3 months. PBMC-extracted RNA yielded the TCR library. Study-wide results and limits: Persistent Graves' patients showed reduced TCR diversity versus newly diagnosed patients.

These data were also filed under a second study, of T cells in Graves' hyperthyroidism and ophthalmopathy. This second study says: Clinical symptoms, serum thyroxine, TRAb, thyroid ultrasound and orbital computed tomography established diagnosis. Patients with ophthalmopathy were separated from those with stable hyperthyroidism by a 13 V-J model.

The sequence was obtained from a man aged 35-49 years with Graves disease. The chain links TRBV4-1 to TRBJ1-4; D gene uncertain. The sample was peripheral blood mononuclear cells (PBMCs), taken at new diagnosis, from a patient treated with antithyroid drugs. The CDR3 spells CASSQEGSENEKLFF. Here the CDR3 DNA reads TGTGCCAGCAGCCAAGAAGGGTCAGAAAATGAAAAACTGTTTTTT.